The rows below give T cell receptor beta chains drawn from one sample of a study of blood T cell repertoires in COVID-19. Repertoires were generated with immunoSEQ multiplex PCR, while TCRdb's copy carries only in-frame clones and drops some. The sample carries about 43,000 clones, approximately 86% recorded once. The specimen was peripheral blood. Source of these receptors: a man between 60 and 75 years old with active COVID-19. The CDR3 runs from the conserved cysteine through the conserved F or W. Fields, in order: V gene, clone size, CDR3 protein. Size values are once, few and many counts, or a class for expanded clones, and some rows have none.

V: TRBV5-1
size: medium-sized
CDR3: CASRPPGQGIHTGELFF

V: TRBV29-1
size: NA
CDR3: CSVEGAGETQYF

V: TRBV9
size: NA
CDR3: CASSVAWDSTREAFF

V: TRBV2
size: NA
CDR3: CASSDVRGGDIQYF

V: TRBV9
size: NA
CDR3: CASSGTSGSYEQYF

V: TRBV28
size: NA
CDR3: CASSSLRQGWNTDTQYF

V: TRBV4-2
size: NA
CDR3: CASSRGVEGHSGNTIYF

V: TRBV19
size: NA
CDR3: CASSGLAGAHSYNEQFF

V: TRBV5-6
size: NA
CDR3: CASATTGANTEAFF

V: TRBV6-2/TRBV6-3
size: NA
CDR3: CASSFTTSGGANTGELFF

V: TRBV9
size: NA
CDR3: CASSVVADRGTDTQYF

V: TRBV7-8
size: NA
CDR3: CASSLSGATMYNTEAFF

V: TRBV5-4
size: once
CDR3: CASSLQGAGDSPLHF

V: TRBV27
size: NA
CDR3: CASSPPGQGVEQYF

V: TRBV27
size: NA
CDR3: CASSLDRQGERETQYF

V: TRBV10-1
size: NA
CDR3: CAKNPGLSTDTQYF

V: TRBV2
size: NA
CDR3: CASRQRLAGSDGELFF

V: TRBV28
size: once
CDR3: CASSFGEFDPQHF

V: TRBV5-6
size: NA
CDR3: CASSLEGTSTGELFF

V: TRBV6-5
size: NA
CDR3: CASRRDRGTEAFF